This TCR beta chain was recovered during a study of shared clonotypes between healthy human individuals. The authors ran the assay at deep level. Investigators spread the genomic DNA of each subset evenly over several immunoSEQ plates. TCRdb's copy holds only in-frame clones and misses some; the assay was immunoSEQ multiplex PCR. The profile shows about 79,000 clones, about 64% of them singletons. Germline CDR1 and CDR2: SGDLS and YYNGEE. The CDR3 is made up of 16 amino acids. V lost 2 bases to trimming and J lost 4 bases; unmatched junction nucleotides: 7. Sequencing was carried out using memory CD8+ T cells sorted from blood. Regarding subset: CD45RO+ cells pooled with CCR7-negative TemRA cells. The sequence was obtained from a man aged 25 to 40 in good health. This rearrangement joins TRBV9 to TRBJ2-7; 12 bases map to TRBD1. Here the CDR3 DNA reads TGTGCCAGCAGCGTTTCAGGGACAGGGGGCTGGTACGAGCAGTACTTC. Its protein is CASSVSGTGGWYEQYF.